Presented here are 27 T cell receptor beta chains from one specimen sequenced in a study of shared clonotypes between healthy human individuals. In the naive CD8 group, cells lacked CD45RO and were positively selected for CCR7, so terminally differentiated effector memory CD45RA+ cells were left out. This table comes from immunoSEQ multiplex PCR, and its TCRdb copy is limited to in-frame clones, with some not included. The sample gives millions of clones, roughly 95% of which show up once; 0.9% to 1.4% is in the top ten. Sequencing used naive CD8+ T cells sorted from blood. Receptor source: a man between 18 and 35 years old in good health.

The gene calls are TRBV13 and TRBJ2-3, with 10 bases matching TRBD2. J gave up 0 bases and V 7 bases, and 7 bases lay outside the gene matches. The CDR3 totals 16 residues. Germline CDR1 PRHDT, CDR2 FYEKMQ (reference sequence). The CDR3 loop reads CASTLGLAPSTDTQYF. CDR3 sequence (DNA): TGTGCCAGCACCCTGGGACTAGCGCCTAGCACAGATACGCAGTATTTT.

The rearrangement links TRBV11-2 to TRBJ2-1; D might be TRBD1 (6 bases). Trimming removed 1 base from V and 10 bases from J, with 17 bases in between. There are 15 residues in the CDR3. Germline assignment: CDR1 SGHAT and CDR2 FQNNGV. CDR3 sequence: CASSLGGLGFNEQFF. For the CDR3, the DNA is TGTGCCAGCAGCTTAGGGGGGCTAGGTTTCAACGAGCAGTTCTTC.

The rearrangement uses TRBV13 and TRBJ2-2; 8 bases match TRBD1. Germline CDR1 is PRHDT and CDR2 is FYEKMQ (reference sequence). The CDR3 contains 15 residues. The V segment lost 3 bases and the J segment 4 bases; nucleotides outside the gene matches: 4. CDR3 bases: TGTGCCAGCAGCTTGTCAGGGGGCCCCACCGGGGAGCTGTTTTTT. It encodes CASSLSGGPTGELFF.

On this clone: Germline and junction disagree at one end, which may indicate a read error. This chain uses TRBV5-6 with TRBJ2-7, with D possibly matching TRBD1 (5 bases). There are 13 residues in the CDR3. Germline assignment: CDR1 SGHDT and CDR2 YYEEEE. The CDR3 region is CASGLGDSYEQYF. In DNA, the CDR3 is TGTGCCAGCGGCTTAGGGGACTCCTACGAGCAGTACTTC.

The V gene is TRBV2, the J gene TRBJ2-1; tentatively, D is TRBD1 (7 bases). This CDR3 is built from 14 residues. V was trimmed by 7 bases and J by 6 bases, leaving 16 bases between them. Germline CDR1 is SNHLY and CDR2 is FYNNEI. CDR3 region: CASNAGQWGNEQFF. For the CDR3, the DNA is TGTGCCAGCAACGCGGGACAGTGGGGCAATGAGCAGTTCTTC.

V usage is TRBV5-6 and J usage is TRBJ2-2; 9 nucleotides line up with TRBD2. CDR3 size: 18 residues. Trimming removed 2 bases from V and 4 bases from J; junction bases left unmatched: 12. Germline V gene sequence: CDR1 SGHDT, CDR2 YYEEEE. CDR3 nucleotide sequence: TGTGCCAGCAGCTTACATGGACTAGCGCTTTCGAGCACCGGGGAGCTGTTTTTT. Translation: CASSLHGLALSSTGELFF.

This chain uses TRBV19 with TRBJ2-7; perhaps TRBD2 as D (5 bases). Germline CDR1 LNHDA, CDR2 SQIVND (reference sequence). V was clipped by 8 bases and J by 0 bases, with 11 bases between them. The CDR3 is made up of 13 amino acids. The CDR3 DNA follows: TGTGCCAGTCGAGGCGGGCTCTCCTACGAGCAGTACTTC. Encoded protein: CASRGGLSYEQYF.

This chain connects TRBV2 to TRBJ1-5; TRBD1 matches at 8 bases. After removal of 3 bases from V and 1 base from J, the junction contained 2 bases not matched to a gene. The germline V gene has CDR1 SNHLY and CDR2 FYNNEI. There are 15 residues in the CDR3. The CDR3 DNA follows: TGTGCCAGCAGTGATGGACAGGGAAGCAATCAGCCCCAGCATTTT. It encodes CASSDGQGSNQPQHF.

This clone was seen a few times. The rearrangement joins TRBV4-1 to TRBJ1-1, with D uncertain. V was trimmed by 1 base and J by 1 base, leaving 10 bases between them. Germline V gene sequence: CDR1 MGHRA, CDR2 YSYEKL. The CDR3 has 15 amino acids. CDR3 loop: CASSQGQYSNTEAFF. The CDR3 DNA is TGCGCCAGCAGCCAAGGGCAGTATTCGAACACTGAAGCTTTCTTT.

This clone is a singleton in its sample. J is TRBJ1-1 and V is TRBV4-1; unclear D gene. The V end was cut by 3 bases, the J end by 0 bases, with 14 bases between. Germline V gene sequence: CDR1 MGHRA, CDR2 YSYEKL. This CDR3 contains 16 residues. In DNA form, the CDR3 reads TGCGCCAGCAGCCAGACGCTAGGGAACATGAACACTGAAGCTTTCTTT. As protein: CASSQTLGNMNTEAFF.

The chain uses TRBV7-9 and TRBJ2-7; D may be TRBD1 (5 bases). The CDR3 is made up of 14 amino acids. V was shortened by 8 bases and J by 5 bases, with 19 bases between the two germline ends. Germline V gene lookup returns CDR1 SEHNR and CDR2 FQNEAQ (reference sequence). Written as DNA, the CDR3 is TGTGCCAGCTCACAGGTTTTGGGAAACGACGAGCAGTACTTC. Amino acids: CASSQVLGNDEQYF.

This clone was seen only once. This chain links TRBV6-1 with TRBJ1-2; no reliable D call. Looked up from germline, CDR1 is MNHNS and CDR2 is SASEGT. V gave up 5 bases and J gave up 4 bases, with 5 bases separating them. The CDR3 is made up of 11 amino acids. CDR3 DNA: TGTGCCAGCAGTCGGGGCTATGGCTACACCTTC. Its translation is CASSRGYGYTF.

Points on this clone: A junction end diverges from the germline sequence, so it may reflect a read error. V and J are TRBV6-1 and TRBJ2-7; D is perhaps TRBD1 or TRBD2 (5 bases each). There are 11 residues in the CDR3. Germline V gives CDR1 MNHNS, CDR2 SASEGT. The CDR3 here is CASSEAGTINF. The CDR3 DNA reads as TGTGCCAGCAGTGAAGCTGGGACGATTAACTTC.

This sequence joins TRBV5-1 and TRBJ2-2; D is perhaps TRBD1 (6 bases). The CDR3 runs to 16 residues. Trimming took off 3 bases at V and 3 bases at J, with 15 bases between the two ends. The V gene's germline CDR1 is SGHRS and CDR2 YFSETQ. The DNA of the CDR3 is TGCGCCAGCAGCTCGAGGGGGACACTATACACCGGGGAGCTGTTTTTT. It translates to CASSSRGTLYTGELFF.

The chain joins TRBV4-1 to TRBJ2-1, with a tentative D call TRBD2 (5 bases). V was clipped by 4 bases and J by 2 bases, with 15 bases between them. CDR1 and CDR2 from the germline V gene are MGHRA and YSYEKL. The CDR3 loop spans 16 amino acids. The CDR3 loop reads CASSRGGGYTYNEQFF. In DNA form, the CDR3 reads TGCGCCAGCAGCCGCGGCGGCGGGTATACCTACAATGAGCAGTTCTTC.

The chain employs TRBV9 and TRBJ2-5, with 7 nucleotides matching TRBD2. Germline V CDR1 and CDR2: SGDLS, YYNGEE. There are 15 residues in the CDR3. With 3 bases clipped from V and 5 bases from J, the junction kept 10 bases outside the gene matches. The CDR3 DNA reads TGTGCCAGCAGCGCGGGGACTACCCGCTCGGAGACCCAGTACTTC. Encoded protein: CASSAGTTRSETQYF.

This rearrangement joins TRBV18 to TRBJ2-1; 8 bases line up with TRBD1. V lost 3 bases to trimming and J lost 7 bases; unmatched junction nucleotides: 8. The CDR3 is 15 amino acids. The V gene's germline CDR1 is KGHSH and CDR2 LQKENI. The CDR3 nucleotides are TGTGCCAGCTCACCTGGGACAGGAAATGTAAATGAGCAGTTCTTC. Residues: CASSPGTGNVNEQFF. Combining the CDR3 with reference TRBV18 and TRBJ2-1 gives the whole variable domain NAGVMQNPRHLVRRRGQEARLRCSPMKGHSHVYWYRQLPEEGLKFMVYLQKENIIDESGMPKERFSAEFPKEGPSILRIQQVVRGDSAAYFCASSPGTGNVNEQFFGPGTRLTVL.

As for this clone: The CDR3 does not close with the conserved phenylalanine or tryptophan, likely indicating a read error. Because the CDR3's place on the DNA is in doubt, the DNA is left out and the CDR3 is given as listed by TCRdb. The genes are TRBV4-1 and TRBJ1-2; TRBD1, as called in the table, went unchecked against the DNA. Germline CDR1 MGHRA, CDR2 YSYEKL. The CDR3 sequence runs 11 residues, both termini included. CDR3 loop: CASSQVRQGID.

The chain uses TRBV30 and TRBJ2-5, with 7 bases aligning to TRBD2. Germline CDR1 reads GTSNPN; CDR2 reads SVGIG (reference sequence). The CDR3 contains 14 residues. The junction had 6 bases not matched to a gene; V was cut back by 0 bases and J by 5 bases. This chain's CDR3 is CAWSVSGARETQYF. The CDR3 nucleotides are TGTGCCTGGAGTGTAAGCGGGGCTCGGGAGACCCAGTACTTC.

The V call is TRBV7-9, the J call TRBJ2-4; D is possibly TRBD1 or TRBD2 (7 bases each). Germline V CDR1 and CDR2: SEHNR, FQNEAQ (reference sequence). The CDR3 consists of 14 residues. V was trimmed by 5 bases and J by 8 bases, leaving 16 bases between them. The CDR3 protein is CASSTQTGRDIQYF. CDR3 bases: TGTGCCAGCAGCACCCAGACAGGGAGGGACATTCAGTACTTC.

This chain links TRBV5-6 with TRBJ2-7; 12 bases agree with TRBD2. The germline V gene has CDR1 SGHDT and CDR2 YYEEEE. Losses at the gene ends were 2 bases for V and 4 bases for J; bases not matched to a gene: 7. The CDR3 length is 16 residues. The CDR3 bases are TGTGCCAGCAGCTTCTGGACTAGCGGGGACCCGTACGAGCAGTACTTC. Translated, it gives CASSFWTSGDPYEQYF.

In its sample, this clone was seen a few times. This chain uses TRBV2 with TRBJ1-4; D remains unclear. In germline, CDR1 is SNHLY, CDR2 FYNNEI. The V and J ends lost 3 bases and 9 bases respectively, with 5 bases between them. The CDR3 sequence is 11 residues long. Written as DNA, the CDR3 is TGTGCCAGCAGTGACAGAAAAAAACTGTTTTTT. Translating gives CASSDRKKLFF.

J is TRBJ2-7 and V is TRBV9; TRBD1 matches 10 bases. The J segment lost 0 bases and the V segment lost 2 bases, leaving 5 bases of the junction unmatched. The CDR3 runs to 16 residues. Germline CDR1 SGDLS, CDR2 YYNGEE. In DNA form, the CDR3 reads TGTGCCAGCAGCGTCAAAGGGACAGGGGACTCCTACGAGCAGTACTTC. Translated, it gives CASSVKGTGDSYEQYF.

A note on this clone: At the DNA level, this CDR3 is encoded by other sequences in the same sample as well. The chain couples TRBV27 to TRBJ1-1; D not resolved. V lost 2 bases and J lost 6, with 4 bases in between. The germline V gene encodes CDR1 MNHEY and CDR2 SMNVEV (reference sequence). The CDR3 spans 11 residues. The DNA for the CDR3 is TGTGCCAGCAGTTTAGGGTCTGAAGCTTTCTTT. Encoded protein: CASSLGSEAFF.

V gene TRBV18 combines with J gene TRBJ1-2; maybe TRBD1 (5 bases). The CDR3 loop spans 15 amino acids. With 1 base removed from V and 3 bases from J, the gap between germline ends came to 12 bases. The germline V gene has CDR1 KGHSH and CDR2 LQKENI. The CDR3 DNA is TGTGCCAGCTCACCACTGCCGGGACGCCACTATGGCTACACCTTC. Its protein product is CASSPLPGRHYGYTF.

The V gene is TRBV19, the J gene TRBJ2-2, with 7 positions matching TRBD2. Germline CDR1 and CDR2: LNHDA and SQIVND (reference sequence). The V segment lost 6 bases and the J segment 7 bases; nucleotides outside the gene matches: 2. There are 12 residues in the CDR3. The CDR3 reads CASSPGGGELFF. As DNA, the CDR3 is TGTGCCAGTAGCCCGGGGGGCGGGGAGCTGTTTTTT.

This chain links TRBV19 with TRBJ2-5; D may be TRBD1 (5 bases). This CDR3 is 15 amino acids long. V was trimmed by 1 base and J by 4 bases, leaving 13 bases between them. Germline CDR1 is LNHDA and CDR2 is SQIVND (reference sequence). DNA of the CDR3: TGTGCCAGTAGTATAGGAGTCGGCAGGGCAGAGACCCAGTACTTC. It specifies CASSIGVGRAETQYF.